The entry below gives a single T cell receptor beta chain sequence along with its context. The antigen is undetermined. The PCR ran on 60 Vbeta and 13 Jbeta primers. The assay was immunoSEQ multiplex PCR, and TCRdb's table has in-frame clones only and misses some. The sample holds about 160,000 clones, 80% to 90% seen once. These data come from a study of cytomegalovirus exposure and HLA in healthy donors. The V end lost 4 bases, the J end lost 4 bases, and 8 bases lay between the germline ends. The germline CDR1 and CDR2 sequences are SGHTA and FQGNSA. The CDR3 extends over 13 amino acids. Study observations and caveats: Across donors, presence/absence analyses took sequencing depth to be roughly uniform. A highly shared variant cluster was judged a likely technical artifact.

The chain links TRBV7-2 to TRBJ1-5; D uncertain. Sequences were obtained from PBMCs. The clonotype comes from a man between 18 and 29 years old in good health and CMV-seronegative. This CDR3 is CASSSNRNQPQHF. As DNA, the CDR3 is TGTGCCAGCAGCTCGAATCGGAATCAGCCCCAGCATTTT.